This TCR beta chain comes out of a study of T cells after yellow fever vaccination. Overall study results and limits: Clones that expanded after primary vaccination mostly reappeared after the booster (around 96% CD4, about 89% CD8).

Universal primer sites and UMIs were introduced during 5'RACE template-switching synthesis of TCR cDNA. One entry per CDR3 protein, called by TCRdb with MiXCR from the 5' RACE reads. Counted here are approximately 160,000 distinct CDR3 sequences, about 6% occurring once; the ten biggest clones make up less than 3%. A note on this clonotype: Its antigen is not identified.

This TCR was sampled from a man aged 18 to 30 who received the YFV17D yellow fever vaccine. The input for sequencing was CD4+ T cells sorted from PBMCs, taken on the day of the first yellow fever vaccination.

Here the CDR3 DNA reads TGCGCCAGCAGCCACCAAGGGGGGTACCGAGAGACCCAGTACTTC. Translation gives CASSHQGGYRETQYF. The chain links TRBV5-1 to TRBJ2-5; TRBD1 or TRBD2 may be the D gene (6 bases each). Per the germline V gene, CDR1 is SGHRS and CDR2 is YFSETQ. The CDR3 spans 15 residues. Trimming cost V 4 bases and J 4 bases, with 17 bases left between them.